This T cell receptor (beta chain) was retrieved from a study of a mutant IDH1 vaccine in newly diagnosed glioma. Background on the study: Patients arrived already treated with radiotherapy, temozolomide, or both, most having had both.

Concerning this clone itself: The antigen is not known.

Using immunoSEQ multiplex PCR, the repertoire was profiled, and TCRdb retains in-frame clones only, with some absent. The sample has about 58,000 clones; approximately 80% are singletons. The CDR3 extends over 16 amino acids. Germline CDR1 is SGHTA and CDR2 is FQGNSA. Deletions cut 2 bases from V and 3 bases from J, with 16 bases between. Time point denoted: week 35, safety follow-up. Alongside topical imiquimod, each dose of vaccine comprised 300 ug of mutant IDH1 20-mer peptide. New WHO grade 3 or 4 IDH1-mutant, ATRX-lost astrocytomas were present in all donors. V usage is TRBV7-2 and J usage is TRBJ1-1; D perhaps matches TRBD1 (6 bases). This specimen consisted of PBMCs, obtained from a glioma patient whose treatment included an IDH1 peptide vaccine. The clonotype comes from a man aged 40-49 years with glioma. The CDR3 coding sequence is TGTGCCAGCAGCTTATGGGGGCTGTGGTTGGACACTGAAGCTTTCTTT. It codes for CASSLWGLWLDTEAFF.